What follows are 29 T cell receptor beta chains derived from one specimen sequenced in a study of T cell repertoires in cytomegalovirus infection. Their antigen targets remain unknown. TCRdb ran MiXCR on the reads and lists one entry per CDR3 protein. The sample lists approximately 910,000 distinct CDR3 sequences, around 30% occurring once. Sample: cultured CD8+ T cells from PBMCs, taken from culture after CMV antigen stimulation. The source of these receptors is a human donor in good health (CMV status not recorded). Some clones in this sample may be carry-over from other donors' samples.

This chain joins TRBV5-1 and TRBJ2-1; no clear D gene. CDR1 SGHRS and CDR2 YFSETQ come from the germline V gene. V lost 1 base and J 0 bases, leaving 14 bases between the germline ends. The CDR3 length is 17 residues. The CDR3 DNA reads TGCGCCAGCAGCTTGCAGGTCGGGTTAAGCTCCTACAATGAGCAGTTCTTC. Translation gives CASSLQVGLSSYNEQFF.

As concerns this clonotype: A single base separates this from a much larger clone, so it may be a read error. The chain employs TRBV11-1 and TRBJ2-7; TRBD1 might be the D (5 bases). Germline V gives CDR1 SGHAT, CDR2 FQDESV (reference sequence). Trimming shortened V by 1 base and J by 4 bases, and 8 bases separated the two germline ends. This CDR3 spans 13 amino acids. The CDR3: CASSLETAYEQYV. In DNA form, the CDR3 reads TGTGCCAGCAGCTTAGAGACAGCTTACGAGCAGTACGTC.

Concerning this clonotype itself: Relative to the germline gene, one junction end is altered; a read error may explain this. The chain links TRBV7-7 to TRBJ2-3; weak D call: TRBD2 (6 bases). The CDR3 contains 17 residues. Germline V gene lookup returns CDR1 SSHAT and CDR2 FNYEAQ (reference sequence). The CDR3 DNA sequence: TGTGCTAGCAGCTTAGTCCAGCGGGTTAGACTCACAGATACGCAGTATTTT. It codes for CASSLVQRVRLTDTQYF. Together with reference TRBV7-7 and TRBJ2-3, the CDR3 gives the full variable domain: GAGVSQSPRYKVTKRGQDVTLRCDPISSHATLYWYQQALGQGPEFLTYFNYEAQPDKSGLPSDRFSAERPEGSISTLTIQRTEQRDSAMYRCASSLVQRVRLTDTQYFGPGTRLTVL.

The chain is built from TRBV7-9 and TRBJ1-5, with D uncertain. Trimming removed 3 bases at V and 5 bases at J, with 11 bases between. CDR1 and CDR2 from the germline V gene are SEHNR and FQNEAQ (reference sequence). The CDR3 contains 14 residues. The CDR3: CASSLTLPDQPQHF. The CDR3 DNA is TGTGCCAGCAGCTTGACCCTCCCTGATCAGCCCCAGCATTTT.

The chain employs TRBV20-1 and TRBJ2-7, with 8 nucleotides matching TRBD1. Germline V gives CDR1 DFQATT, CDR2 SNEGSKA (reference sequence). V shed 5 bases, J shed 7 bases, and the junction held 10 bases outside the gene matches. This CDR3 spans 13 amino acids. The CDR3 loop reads CSALGQAPLEQYF. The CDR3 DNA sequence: TGCAGTGCTTTGGGACAGGCCCCCTTGGAGCAGTACTTC.

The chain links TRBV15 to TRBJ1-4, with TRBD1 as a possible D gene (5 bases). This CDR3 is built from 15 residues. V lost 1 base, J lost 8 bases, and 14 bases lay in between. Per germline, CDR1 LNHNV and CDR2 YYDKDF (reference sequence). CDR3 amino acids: CATSRAAVRGEKLFF. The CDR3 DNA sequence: TGTGCCACCAGCAGAGCAGCGGTTAGGGGCGAAAAACTGTTTTTT.

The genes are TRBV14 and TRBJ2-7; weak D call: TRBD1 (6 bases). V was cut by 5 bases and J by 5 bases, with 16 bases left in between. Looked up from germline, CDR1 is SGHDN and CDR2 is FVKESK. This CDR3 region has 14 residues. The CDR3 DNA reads TGTGCCAGCAGCACTGGCAGGGGCGCGGACGAGCAGTACGTC. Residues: CASSTGRGADEQYV.

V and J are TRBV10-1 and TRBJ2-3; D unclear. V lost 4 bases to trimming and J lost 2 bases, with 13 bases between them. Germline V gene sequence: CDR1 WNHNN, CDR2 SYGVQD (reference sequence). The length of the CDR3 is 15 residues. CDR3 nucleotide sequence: TGCGCCAGCAGTGTTAGGTCCCGACCCACAGATACGCAGTATTTT. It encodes CASSVRSRPTDTQYF.

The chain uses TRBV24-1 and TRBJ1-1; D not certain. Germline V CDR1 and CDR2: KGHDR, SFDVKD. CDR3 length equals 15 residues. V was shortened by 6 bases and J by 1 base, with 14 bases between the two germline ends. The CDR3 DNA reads TGTGCCACCAGTTCTCTTTCCCGACGGAACACTGAAGCTTTCTTT. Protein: CATSSLSRRNTEAFF.

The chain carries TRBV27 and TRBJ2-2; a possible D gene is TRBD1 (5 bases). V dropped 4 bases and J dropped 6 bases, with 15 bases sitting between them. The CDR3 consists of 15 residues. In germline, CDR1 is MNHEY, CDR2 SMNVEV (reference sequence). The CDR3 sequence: CASSYSWGEPGELFF. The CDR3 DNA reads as TGTGCCAGCAGTTATAGCTGGGGCGAGCCCGGGGAGCTGTTTTTT.

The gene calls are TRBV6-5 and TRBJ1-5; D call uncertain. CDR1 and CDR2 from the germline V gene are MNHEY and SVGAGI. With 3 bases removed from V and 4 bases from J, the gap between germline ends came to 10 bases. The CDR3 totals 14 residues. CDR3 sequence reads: CASSYGRPNQPQHF. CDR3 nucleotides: TGTGCCAGCAGTTATGGGCGGCCGAATCAGCCCCAGCATTTT.

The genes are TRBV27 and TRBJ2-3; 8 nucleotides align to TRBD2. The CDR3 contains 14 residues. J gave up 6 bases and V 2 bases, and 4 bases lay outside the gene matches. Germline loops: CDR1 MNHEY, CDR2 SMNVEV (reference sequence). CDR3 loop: CASSLRTSLDTQYF. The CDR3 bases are TGTGCCAGCAGTTTAAGGACTAGCTTGGATACGCAGTATTTT.

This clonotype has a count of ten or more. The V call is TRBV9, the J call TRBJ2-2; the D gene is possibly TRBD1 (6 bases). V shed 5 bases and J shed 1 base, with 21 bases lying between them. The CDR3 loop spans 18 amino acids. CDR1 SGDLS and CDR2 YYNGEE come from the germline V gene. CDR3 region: CASSGGWTVLKNTGELFF. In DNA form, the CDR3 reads TGTGCCAGCAGTGGGGGTTGGACAGTCTTAAAGAACACCGGGGAGCTGTTTTTT.

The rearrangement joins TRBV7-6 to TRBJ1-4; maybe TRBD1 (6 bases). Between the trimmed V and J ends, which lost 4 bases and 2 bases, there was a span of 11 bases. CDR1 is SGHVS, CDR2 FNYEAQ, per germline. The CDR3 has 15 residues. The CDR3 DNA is TGTGCCAGCAGCTCGGCCGGACAGACTAATGAAAAACTGTTTTTT. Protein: CASSSAGQTNEKLFF. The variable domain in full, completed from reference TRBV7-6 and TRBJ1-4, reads GAGVSQSPRYKVTKRGQDVALRCDPISGHVSLYWYRQALGQGPEFLTYFNYEAQQDKSGLPNDRFSAERPEGSISTLTIQRTEQRDSAMYRCASSSAGQTNEKLFFGSGTQLSVL.

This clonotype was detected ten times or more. The CDR3 protein is CASKEGDSNQPQHF. CDR3 coding DNA: TGTGCCAGCAAGGAAGGCGATAGCAATCAGCCCCAGCATTTT. V is TRBV6-1 and J is TRBJ1-5; D ambiguous. Trimming took 7 bases from V and 0 from J, leaving 10 bases between them. In germline, CDR1 is MNHNS, CDR2 SASEGT. The CDR3 spans 14 residues.

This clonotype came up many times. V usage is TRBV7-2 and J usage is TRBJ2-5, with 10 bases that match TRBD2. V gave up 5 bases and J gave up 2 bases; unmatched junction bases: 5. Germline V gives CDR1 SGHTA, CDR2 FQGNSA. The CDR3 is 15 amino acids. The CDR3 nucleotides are TGTGCCAGCAGCCTGTGGACTAGCGGACAAGAGACCCAGTACTTC. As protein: CASSLWTSGQETQYF.

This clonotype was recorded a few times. The CDR3 region is CAIMPSNRHEQYF. The DNA of the CDR3 is TGTGCCATCATGCCCAGCAACCGACACGAGCAGTACTTC. The chain carries TRBV10-3 and TRBJ2-7; D not certain. With 7 bases removed from V and 5 bases from J, the gap between germline ends came to 15 bases. The germline V gene has CDR1 ENHRY and CDR2 SYGVKD. CDR3 length equals 13 residues.

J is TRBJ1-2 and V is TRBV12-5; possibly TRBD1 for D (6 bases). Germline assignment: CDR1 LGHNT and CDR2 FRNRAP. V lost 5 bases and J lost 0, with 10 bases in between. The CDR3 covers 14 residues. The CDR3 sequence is CASGRGAANYGYTF. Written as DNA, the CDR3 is TGTGCTAGTGGTAGGGGGGCGGCTAACTATGGCTACACCTTC.

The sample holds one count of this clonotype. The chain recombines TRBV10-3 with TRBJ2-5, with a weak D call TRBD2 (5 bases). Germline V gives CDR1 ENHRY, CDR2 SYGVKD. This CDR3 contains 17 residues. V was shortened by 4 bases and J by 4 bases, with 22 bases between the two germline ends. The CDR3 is CAISGGNLGLFRETQYF. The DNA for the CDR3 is TGTGCCATCAGTGGGGGTAACCTAGGACTGTTCCGAGAGACCCAGTACTTC.

The CDR3 region has the DNA TGTGCCAGCTCACAACCAAGCACCCGCGGTAAGGAAGCTTTCTTT. The encoded protein is CASSQPSTRGKEAFF. The chain recombines TRBV18 with TRBJ1-1; D is ambiguous. The CDR3 loop spans 15 amino acids. Germline lookup yields CDR1 KGHSH and CDR2 LQKENI. The V end was cut by 4 bases, the J end by 8 bases, with 20 bases between.

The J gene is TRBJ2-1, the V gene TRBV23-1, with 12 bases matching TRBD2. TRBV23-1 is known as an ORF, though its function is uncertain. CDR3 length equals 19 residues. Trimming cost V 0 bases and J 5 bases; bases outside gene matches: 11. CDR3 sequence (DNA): TGCGCCAGCAGTCAATCAGGTCTAGCGGGGGGGCCAAGGGACAATGAGCAGTTCTTC. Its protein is CASSQSGLAGGPRDNEQFF.

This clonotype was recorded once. The CDR3, as DNA: TGTGCCAGCAGTGGTCGGACAGGGGGTTATGGCTACACCTTC. It yields the protein CASSGRTGGYGYTF. This rearrangement joins TRBV2 to TRBJ1-2; 10 positions agree with TRBD1. Germline CDR1 SNHLY, CDR2 FYNNEI. There are 14 residues in the CDR3. J gave up 5 bases and V 4 bases, and 4 bases lay outside the gene matches.

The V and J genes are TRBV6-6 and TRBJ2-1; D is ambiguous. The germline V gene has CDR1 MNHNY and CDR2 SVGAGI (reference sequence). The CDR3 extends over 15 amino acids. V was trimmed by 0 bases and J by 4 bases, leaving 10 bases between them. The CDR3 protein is CASSYSRKGYNEQFF. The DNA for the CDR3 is TGTGCCAGCAGTTACTCCCGGAAGGGATACAATGAGCAGTTCTTC.

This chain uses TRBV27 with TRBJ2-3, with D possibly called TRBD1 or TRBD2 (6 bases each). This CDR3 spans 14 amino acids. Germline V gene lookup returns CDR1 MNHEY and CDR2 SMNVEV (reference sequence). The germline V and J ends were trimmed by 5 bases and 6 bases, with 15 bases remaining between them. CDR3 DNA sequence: TGTGCCAGCAGTCCCTGGAGGGGGGCGGATACGCAGTATTTT. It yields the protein CASSPWRGADTQYF.

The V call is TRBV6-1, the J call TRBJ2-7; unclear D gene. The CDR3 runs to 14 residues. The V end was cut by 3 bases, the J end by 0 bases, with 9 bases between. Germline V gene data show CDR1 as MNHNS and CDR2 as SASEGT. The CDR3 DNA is TGTGCCAGCAGTGATCGAAGGGACTCCTACGAGCAGTACGTC. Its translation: CASSDRRDSYEQYV.

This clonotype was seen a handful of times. CDR3 sequence: CASSSPRTGISGANVLTF. For the CDR3, the DNA is TGTGCCAGCAGCTCCCCCCGGACAGGCATCTCTGGGGCCAACGTCCTGACTTTC. The chain has TRBV7-9 and TRBJ2-6; TRBD1 aligns across 7 bases. Germline V gene sequence: CDR1 SEHNR, CDR2 FQNEAQ (reference sequence). V lost 4 bases and J lost 0; bases outside the gene matches: 9. CDR3 length: 18 residues.

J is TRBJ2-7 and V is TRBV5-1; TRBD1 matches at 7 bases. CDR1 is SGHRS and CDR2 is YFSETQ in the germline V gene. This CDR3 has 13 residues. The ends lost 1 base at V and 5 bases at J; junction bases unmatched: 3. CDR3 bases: TGCGCCAGCAGCTTGACAGGGGTGAACGAGCAGTACGTC. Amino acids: CASSLTGVNEQYV.

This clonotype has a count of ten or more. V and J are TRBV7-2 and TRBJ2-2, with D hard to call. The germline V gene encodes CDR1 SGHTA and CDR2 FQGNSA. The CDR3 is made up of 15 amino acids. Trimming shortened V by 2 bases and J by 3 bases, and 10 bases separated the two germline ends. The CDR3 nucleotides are TGTGCCAGCAGCTTAAACGAGATTTACACCGGGGAGCTGTTTTTT. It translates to CASSLNEIYTGELFF. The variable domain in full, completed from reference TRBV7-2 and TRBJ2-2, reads GAGVSQSPSNKVTEKGKDVELRCDPISGHTALYWYRQSLGQGLEFLIYFQGNSAPDKSGLPSDRFSAERTGGSVSTLTIQRTQQEDSAVYLCASSLNEIYTGELFFGEGSRLTVL.

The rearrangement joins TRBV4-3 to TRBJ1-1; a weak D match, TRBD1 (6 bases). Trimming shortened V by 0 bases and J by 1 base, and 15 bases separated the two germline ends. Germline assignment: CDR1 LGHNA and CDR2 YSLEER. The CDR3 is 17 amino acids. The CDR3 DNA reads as TGCGCCAGCAGCCAAGAATTCCGGGGGCCCCCGAACACTGAAGCTTTCTTT. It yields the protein CASSQEFRGPPNTEAFF.